The present T cell receptor (beta chain) was sequenced within a study of blood T cells in healthy people across ages. The sample holds a few counts of this clonotype. V lost 6 bases and J lost 5, with 16 bases in between. CDR1 and CDR2 (germline): DFQATT, SNEGSKA (reference sequence). The CDR3 length is 13 residues. Sample-barcoded 5' priming and a J-beta primer mix drove a second PCR of roughly 7 to 11 cycles. One entry per CDR3 protein, called by TCRdb with MiXCR from the 5' RACE reads. The sample has 1.5 million to 2 million distinct CDR3 sequences; around 40% are singletons. The sequencing sample was made of blood. The V call is TRBV20-1, the J call TRBJ2-5; D may match TRBD1 or TRBD2 (6 bases each). The TCR originated in a human donor in good health. CDR3 loop: CSAPAGGPETQYF. CDR3 in DNA: TGCAGTGCGCCGGCTGGGGGGCCGGAGACCCAGTACTTC.